The subject of this entry is one T cell receptor (beta chain). This clone's antigen is unknown. Base qualities are not at hand, and no much larger clone is one base apart. This sample was taken from a study of Tregs in tolerant kidney transplant recipients (dated by TCRdb to the late 2010s). Background for the entire study: Before combined kidney and bone marrow transplantation, this study identified donor-specific regulatory T cells using TCRbeta sequencing and then followed those same cells after transplant.

At the junction V is shortened by 4 bases and J by 4 bases; bases outside the gene matches: 5. CDR1 SGHRS and CDR2 YFSETQ are derived from the germline V gene. Including the terminal cysteine and phenylalanine, the CDR3 comprises 14 residues. Kept here is only the CDR3 DNA, which spans 42 bases and is read in frame from base 1. What the authors observed across the whole study: In tolerant patients, donor-specific Tregs expanded more than Tregs overall, which suggests antigen-driven rather than nonspecific expansion. For some patients the PCR primers changed over time, which made it impossible to compare the samples from those patients at the nucleotide level. Biological reproducibility was not examined directly, but technical replication error appeared to be minimal. Because the study included only a small number of patients, the results must be confirmed in larger populations and under other immunosuppression protocols. Expanding Tregs with activated donor B cells appeared to identify the most biologically relevant and donor-specific TCRbeta repertoire.

For TCRbeta CDR3 sequencing, genomic DNA from the sorted cells was extracted using the QIAGEN DNeasy Blood and Tissue Kit. Through immunoSEQ, high-throughput TCRbeta CDR3 sequencing was done commercially, including PCR amplification with internal controls and bias correction. Processing in the source paper ran as follows. Unique productive TCRbeta sequences were defined by CDR3 nucleotide sequence where primers matched, and otherwise by CDR3 amino acid sequence together with Vbeta and Jbeta genes. To correct sorting error, sequences shared between sorted populations at a frequency ratio of 2:1 or less were removed; the rest were assigned to the higher population. A sequence counted as donor-reactive if, in CFSE-low cells, the sequence had a frequency of at least 0.01% and was expanded at least 5-fold compared with unstimulated cells. Repertoire divergence was quantified by Jensen-Shannon divergence calculated from the top 100 TCRbeta sequences ranked by frequency. For samples with multiple sequencing runs, sorting error was corrected separately for each run before the runs were pooled. TCRdb stores this immuneACCESS table with in-frame sequences only. Part of the clones is absent; in the studies checked, under half of the shortfall reflects unresolved V genes, and no reason is known for the rest. The V and J calls and clone size come from that table; D and trimming were worked out from the DNA. The sample contains approximately 81,000 clones, 90% to 95% of them found a single time. The ten biggest clones cover about 1.4% of the sample.

Transplants used related donors with nonmyeloablative bone marrow transplantation; mixed chimerism was transient in the human trials. Unstimulated Tregs (CD4+CD25+CD127-), CD4+ non-Tregs (CD4+CD25-), CD4 and CD8 cells were FACS-sorted from thawed PBMCs. The patients were a few recipients of combined kidney and bone marrow transplants from the ITN036ST trial, and samples were available only for these trial subjects. Healthy control blood was separated into PBMCs by Ficoll density gradient and cryopreserved, and patient PBMCs were collected both before and after transplant. The sequence was obtained from a human patient who received a combined kidney and bone marrow transplant. After a transplant, not all T cells may be the patient's own; some may come from the graft donor. The input for sequencing was CD4+ T cells from blood (PBMCs), taken 24 months after the transplant. The chain employs TRBV5-1 and TRBJ2-1, and TRBD1 matches 7 of the central bases. The CDR3 loop reads CASSIQGSYNEQFF. The DNA sequence is as follows: TGCGCCAGCAGCATACAGGGGTCGTACAATGAGCAGTTCTTC.